This T cell receptor beta chain was sequenced in a study of T cells in localized non-small cell lung cancer. Whole-study results and caveats: Longer overall survival was linked to higher blood T cell density. When the top 100 tumor clones were examined, a median approximately 60 of them also appeared in the adjacent lung, which was paired and uninvolved. Sequence data derive from only one tumor region, so heterogeneity remains possible. Of the tissues analyzed, uninvolved adjacent lung showed maximal T cell clonality, greater than tumor.

Comments on this clone: The antigen remains unidentified.

Here immunoSEQ multiplex PCR was the method, and the copy in TCRdb shows in-frame clones only, minus some. The sample holds around 140,000 clones; roughly 90% are singletons and the top ten take approximately 1.7%. The CDR3 length is 16 residues. The germline V gene encodes CDR1 SGHDT and CDR2 YYEEEE. Trimming stripped 5 bases from V and 0 bases from J, with 15 bases between. This clonotype originated in a female donor aged 60 or older with stage I lung adenocarcinoma. The sequencing here drew on peripheral blood, taken before any cancer treatment. V is TRBV5-6 and J is TRBJ1-3; D uncertain. CDR3 bases: TGTGCCAGCAGTCGAACGGACTCTTACTCTGGAAACACCATATATTTT. Amino acids: CASSRTDSYSGNTIYF.